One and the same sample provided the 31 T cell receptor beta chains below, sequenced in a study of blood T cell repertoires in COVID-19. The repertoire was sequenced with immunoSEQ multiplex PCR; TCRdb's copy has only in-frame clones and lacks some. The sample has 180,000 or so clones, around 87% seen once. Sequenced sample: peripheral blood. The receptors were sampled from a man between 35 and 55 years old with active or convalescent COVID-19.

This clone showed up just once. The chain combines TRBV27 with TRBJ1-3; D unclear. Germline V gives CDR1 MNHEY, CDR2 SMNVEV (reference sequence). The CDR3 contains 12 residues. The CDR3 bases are TGTGCTAGAGAAGTCTCCGGAAACACCATATATTTT. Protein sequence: CAREVSGNTIYF.

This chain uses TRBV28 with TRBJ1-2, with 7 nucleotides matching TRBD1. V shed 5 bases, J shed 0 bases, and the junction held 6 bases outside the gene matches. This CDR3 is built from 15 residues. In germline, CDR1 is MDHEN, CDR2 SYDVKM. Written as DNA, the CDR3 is TGTGCCAGCAGTCATACTGACAGGGCTAACTATGGCTACACCTTC. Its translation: CASSHTDRANYGYTF.

The CDR3 protein is CASSQAADTQYF. The CDR3 nucleotides are TGTGCCAGCAGCCAGGCCGCAGATACGCAGTATTTT. The V gene is TRBV7-3, the J gene TRBJ2-3; D gene uncertain. V was pared by 5 bases and J by 4 bases, with 7 bases between. CDR3 length: 12 amino acids. The germline gives CDR1 SGHTA, CDR2 FQGTGA.

CDR3 region: CASSDRWARAVGTQYF. The CDR3 DNA sequence: TGTGCCAGCAGTGATAGGTGGGCGCGGGCTGTAGGTACGCAGTATTTT. The chain couples TRBV2 to TRBJ2-3; D is perhaps TRBD2 (5 bases). Trimming removed 3 bases at V and 8 bases at J, with 21 bases between. Germline V gives CDR1 SNHLY, CDR2 FYNNEI. The CDR3 has 16 amino acids.

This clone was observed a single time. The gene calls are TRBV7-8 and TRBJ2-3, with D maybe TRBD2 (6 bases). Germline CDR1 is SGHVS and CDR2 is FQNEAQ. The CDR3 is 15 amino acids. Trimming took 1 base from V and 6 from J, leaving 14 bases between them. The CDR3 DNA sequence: TGTGCCAGCAGCTTAGAGCACGGGGGTGTGGATACGCAGTATTTT. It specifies CASSLEHGGVDTQYF.

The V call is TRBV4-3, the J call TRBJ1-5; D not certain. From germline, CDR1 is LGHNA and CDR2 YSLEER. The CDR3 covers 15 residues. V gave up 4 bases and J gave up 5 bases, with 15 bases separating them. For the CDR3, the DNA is TGCGCCAGCAGCCCGGACGGAGGAGGCGATCAGCCCCAGCATTTT. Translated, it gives CASSPDGGGDQPQHF.

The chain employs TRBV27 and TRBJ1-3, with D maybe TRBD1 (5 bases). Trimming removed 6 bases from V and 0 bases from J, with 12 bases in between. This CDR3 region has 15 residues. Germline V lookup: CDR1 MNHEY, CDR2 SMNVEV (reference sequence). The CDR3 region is CASRAGARSGNTIYF. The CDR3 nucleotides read TGTGCCAGCAGAGCTGGGGCCCGCTCTGGAAACACCATATATTTT.

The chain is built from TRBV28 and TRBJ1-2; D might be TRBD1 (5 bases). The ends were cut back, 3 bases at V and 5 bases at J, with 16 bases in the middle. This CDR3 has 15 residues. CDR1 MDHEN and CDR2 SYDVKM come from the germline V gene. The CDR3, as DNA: TGTGCCAGCAGTTTGCGCGCCGGGGGTGGGTATGGCTACACCTTC. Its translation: CASSLRAGGGYGYTF.

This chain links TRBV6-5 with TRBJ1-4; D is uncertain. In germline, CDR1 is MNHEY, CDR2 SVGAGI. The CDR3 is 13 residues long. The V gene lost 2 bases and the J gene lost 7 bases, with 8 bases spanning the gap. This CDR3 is CASSYVEAEKLFF. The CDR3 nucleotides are TGTGCCAGCAGTTACGTCGAAGCTGAAAAACTGTTTTTT.

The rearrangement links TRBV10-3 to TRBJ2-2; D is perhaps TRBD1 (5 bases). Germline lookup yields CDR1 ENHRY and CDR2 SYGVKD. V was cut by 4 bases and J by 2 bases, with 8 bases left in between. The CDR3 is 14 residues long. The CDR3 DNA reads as TGTGCCATCAGTGCGCAGGGTAACACCGGGGAGCTGTTTTTT. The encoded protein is CAISAQGNTGELFF.

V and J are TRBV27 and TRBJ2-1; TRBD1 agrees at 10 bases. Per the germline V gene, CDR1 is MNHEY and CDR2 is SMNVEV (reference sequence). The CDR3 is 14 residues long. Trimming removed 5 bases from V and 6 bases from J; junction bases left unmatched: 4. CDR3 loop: CASSRQGAGNEQFF. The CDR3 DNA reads TGTGCCAGCAGTCGACAGGGGGCGGGCAATGAGCAGTTCTTC.

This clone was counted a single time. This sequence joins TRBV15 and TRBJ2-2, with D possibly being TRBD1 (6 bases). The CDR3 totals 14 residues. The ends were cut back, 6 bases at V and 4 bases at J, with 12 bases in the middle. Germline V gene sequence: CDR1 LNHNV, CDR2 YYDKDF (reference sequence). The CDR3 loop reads CATRRGSGTGELFF. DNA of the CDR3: TGTGCCACCAGGAGGGGGTCGGGCACCGGGGAGCTGTTTTTT.

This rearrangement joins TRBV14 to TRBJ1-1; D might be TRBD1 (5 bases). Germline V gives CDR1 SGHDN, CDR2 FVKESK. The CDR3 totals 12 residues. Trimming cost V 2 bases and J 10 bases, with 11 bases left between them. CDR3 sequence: CASSQQGSGAFF. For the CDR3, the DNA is TGTGCCAGCAGCCAACAGGGTTCAGGAGCTTTCTTT.

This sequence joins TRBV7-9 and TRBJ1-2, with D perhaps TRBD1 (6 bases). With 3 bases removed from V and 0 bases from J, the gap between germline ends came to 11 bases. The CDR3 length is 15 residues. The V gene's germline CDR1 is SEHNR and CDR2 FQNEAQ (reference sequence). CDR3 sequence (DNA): TGTGCCAGCAGCTTCCGGGACAACCCTAACTATGGCTACACCTTC. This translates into CASSFRDNPNYGYTF.

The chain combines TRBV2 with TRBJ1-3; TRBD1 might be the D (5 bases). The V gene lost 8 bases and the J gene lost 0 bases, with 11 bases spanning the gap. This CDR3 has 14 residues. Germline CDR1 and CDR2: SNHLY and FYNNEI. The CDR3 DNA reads TGTGCCAGCCAAGACAGATACTCTGGAAACACCATATATTTT. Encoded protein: CASQDRYSGNTIYF.

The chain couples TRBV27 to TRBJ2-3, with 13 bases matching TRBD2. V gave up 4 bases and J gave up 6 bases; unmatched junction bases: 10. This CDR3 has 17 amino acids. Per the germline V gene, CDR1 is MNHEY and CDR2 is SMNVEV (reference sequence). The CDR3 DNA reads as TGTGCCAGCAGTTCCCCGGGACTAGCGGGGTCCCGGGATACGCAGTATTTT. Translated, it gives CASSSPGLAGSRDTQYF.

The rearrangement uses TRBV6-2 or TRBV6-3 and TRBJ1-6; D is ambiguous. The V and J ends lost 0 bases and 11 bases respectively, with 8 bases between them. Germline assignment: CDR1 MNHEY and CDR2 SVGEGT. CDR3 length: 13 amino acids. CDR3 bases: TGTGCCAGCAGTTACTCTCCTGGAGCACCCCTCCACTTT. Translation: CASSYSPGAPLHF.

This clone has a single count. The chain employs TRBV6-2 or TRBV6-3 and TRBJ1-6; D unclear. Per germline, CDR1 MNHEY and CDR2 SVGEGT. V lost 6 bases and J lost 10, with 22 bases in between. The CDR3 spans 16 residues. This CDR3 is CASRPSGRGENSPLHF. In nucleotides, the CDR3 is TGTGCCAGCAGACCTAGTGGGCGGGGAGAGAACTCACCCCTCCACTTT.

The CDR3 protein is CASSYSPTVFTEAFF. CDR3 coding DNA: TGTGCCAGCAGTTACTCCCCAACGGTGTTCACTGAAGCTTTCTTT. This chain uses TRBV6-5 with TRBJ1-1, with D uncertain. V was pared by 0 bases and J by 4 bases, with 12 bases between. The V gene's germline CDR1 is MNHEY and CDR2 SVGAGI. The CDR3 spans 15 residues.

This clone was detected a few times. The CDR3 loop is CASSEAGAGNTIYF. CDR3 bases: TGTGCCAGCAGTGAAGCAGGGGCTGGAAACACCATATATTTT. The genes are TRBV2 and TRBJ1-3; TRBD1 might be the D (5 bases). Germline V gives CDR1 SNHLY, CDR2 FYNNEI. This CDR3 region has 14 residues. V shed 0 bases and J shed 2 bases, with 5 bases lying between them.

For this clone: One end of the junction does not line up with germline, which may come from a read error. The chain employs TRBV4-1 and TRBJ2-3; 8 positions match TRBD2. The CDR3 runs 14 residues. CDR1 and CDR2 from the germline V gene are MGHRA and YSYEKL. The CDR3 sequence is CASSQGTSIDTQYF. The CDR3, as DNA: TGCGCCAGCAGCCAAGGGACTAGCATAGATACGCAGTATTTT.

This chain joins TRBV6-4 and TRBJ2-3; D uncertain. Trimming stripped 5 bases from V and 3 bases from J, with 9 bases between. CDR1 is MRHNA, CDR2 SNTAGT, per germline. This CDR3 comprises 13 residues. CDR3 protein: CASSKLYTDTQYF. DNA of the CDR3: TGTGCCAGCAGTAAGCTGTATACAGATACGCAGTATTTT.

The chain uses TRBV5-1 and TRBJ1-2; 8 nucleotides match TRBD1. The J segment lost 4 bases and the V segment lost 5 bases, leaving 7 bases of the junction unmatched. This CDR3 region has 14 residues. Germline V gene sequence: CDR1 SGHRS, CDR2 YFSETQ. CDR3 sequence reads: CASRLTGEGYGYTF. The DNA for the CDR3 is TGCGCCAGCAGGCTGACAGGGGAGGGCTATGGCTACACCTTC.

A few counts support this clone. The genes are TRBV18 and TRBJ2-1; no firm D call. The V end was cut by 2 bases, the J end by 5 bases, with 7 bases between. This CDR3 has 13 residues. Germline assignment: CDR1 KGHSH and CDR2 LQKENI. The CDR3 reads CASSPEVDNEQFF. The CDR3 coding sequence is TGTGCCAGCTCACCAGAGGTGGACAATGAGCAGTTCTTC.

CDR3 sequence (DNA): TGTGCCTGGAGTCCACAGCGGGGGGGAGGAGATACGCAGTATTTT. Its translation is CAWSPQRGGGDTQYF. This rearrangement joins TRBV30 to TRBJ2-3; 10 nucleotides align to TRBD2. From germline, CDR1 is GTSNPN and CDR2 SVGIG (reference sequence). This CDR3 is built from 15 residues. The junction had 7 bases not matched to a gene; V was cut back by 2 bases and J by 5 bases.

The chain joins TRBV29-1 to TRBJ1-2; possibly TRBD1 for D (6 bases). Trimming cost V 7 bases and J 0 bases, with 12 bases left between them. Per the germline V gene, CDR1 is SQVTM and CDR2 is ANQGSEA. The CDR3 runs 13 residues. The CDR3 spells CSAQQGSNYGYTF. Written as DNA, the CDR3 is TGCAGCGCACAACAGGGTTCTAACTATGGCTACACCTTC.

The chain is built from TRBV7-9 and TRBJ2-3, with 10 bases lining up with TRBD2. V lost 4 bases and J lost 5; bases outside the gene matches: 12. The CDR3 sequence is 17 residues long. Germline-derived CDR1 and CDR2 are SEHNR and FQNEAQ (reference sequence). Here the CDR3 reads CASSSAGLGLAIDTQYF. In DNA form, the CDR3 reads TGTGCCAGCAGCTCCGCGGGCCTGGGACTAGCGATAGATACGCAGTATTTT.

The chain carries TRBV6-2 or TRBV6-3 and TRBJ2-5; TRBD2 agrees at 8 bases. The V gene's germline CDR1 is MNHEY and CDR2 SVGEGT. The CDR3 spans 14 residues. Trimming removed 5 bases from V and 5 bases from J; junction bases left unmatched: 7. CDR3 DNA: TGTGCCAGCAGTCTGCGGGGGGCGAGGGAGACCCAGTACTTC. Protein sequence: CASSLRGARETQYF.

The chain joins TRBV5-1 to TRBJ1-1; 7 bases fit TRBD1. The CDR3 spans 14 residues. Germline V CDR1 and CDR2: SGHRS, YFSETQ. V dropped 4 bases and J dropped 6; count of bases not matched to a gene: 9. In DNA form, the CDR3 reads TGCGCCAGCAGCACGGAGGACAGGATGCCTGAAGCTTTCTTT. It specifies CASSTEDRMPEAFF.

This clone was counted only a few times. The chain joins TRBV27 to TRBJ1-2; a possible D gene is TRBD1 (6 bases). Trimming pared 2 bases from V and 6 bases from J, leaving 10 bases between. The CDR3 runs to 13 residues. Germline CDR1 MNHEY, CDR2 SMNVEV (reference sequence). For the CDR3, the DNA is TGTGCCAGCAGTTTAGGAAGGGGGAATGGCTACACCTTC. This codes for CASSLGRGNGYTF.

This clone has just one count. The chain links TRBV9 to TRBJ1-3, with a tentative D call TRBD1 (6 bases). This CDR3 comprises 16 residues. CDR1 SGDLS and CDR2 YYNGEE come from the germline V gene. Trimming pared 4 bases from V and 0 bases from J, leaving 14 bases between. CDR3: CASSPSGQRSGNTIYF. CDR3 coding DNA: TGTGCCAGCAGCCCTTCTGGACAGCGCTCTGGAAACACCATATATTTT. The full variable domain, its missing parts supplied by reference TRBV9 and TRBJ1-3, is DSGVTQTPKHLITATGQRVTLRCSPRSGDLSVYWYQQSLDQGLQFLIQYYNGEERAKGNILERFSAQQFPDLHSELNLSSLELGDSALYFCASSPSGQRSGNTIYFGEGSWLTVV.